This T cell receptor beta chain stems from a study of T-cell reconstitution after alpha-beta-depleted transplantation in children. Study conclusions and caveats: The authors attributed T-cell counts and diversity one year after transplant mostly to newly produced T cells. Two months or so post-transplant, alpha-beta T cells reportedly derived from several hundred expanded graft clones. Surviving recipient T cells and thymic progenitors accounted for the high day-60 TCRbeta diversity observed in some patients.

The CDR3 runs to 17 residues. CDR1 is LGHNA, CDR2 YSLEER, per germline. Trimming cost V 4 bases and J 0 bases, with 18 bases left between them. Of note for this clonotype: No antigen is known for it.

TCRbeta library preparation incorporated unique molecular identifiers. TCRdb independently ran MiXCR on the PCR reads; one entry per CDR3 protein. This table holds 500,000 or so distinct CDR3 sequences, more than 9.5% found once. This receptor was taken from a female patient aged 2-10 years who had a stem cell transplant for aplastic anemia, so the T cells may come from the graft donor. J is TRBJ2-5 and V is TRBV4-3; perhaps TRBD1 as D (5 bases). The material was PBMCs, mostly from graft donor cells, obtained 180 days after TCRalphabeta/CD19-depleted stem cell transplant. The CDR3 protein is CASSRWGVAVNQETQYF. CDR3 bases: TGCGCCAGCAGCCGTTGGGGCGTGGCAGTAAACCAAGAGACCCAGTACTTC.